The TCR beta chain described here comes from a study of blood T cell repertoires in COVID-19. Study-level background: Nucleic acid was either cDNA or gDNA, and it came from T cells, B-cell-depleted T cells, or PBMCs.

Generated by immunoSEQ multiplex PCR, the TCRdb table keeps only in-frame clones and is missing some. The data show approximately 140,000 clones, with 85% to 90% seen just once and 13% held by the top ten. Germline V CDR1 and CDR2: SGHTA, FQGNSA. This CDR3 has 14 residues. V gave up 8 bases and J gave up 6 bases; unmatched junction bases: 13. The V gene is TRBV7-2, the J gene TRBJ2-7; the match to TRBD2 covers 7 bases. The sequencing sample was made of peripheral blood. The TCR sequence derives from a man aged 18 to 30 with COVID-19, enrolled during active disease. The CDR3 DNA follows: TGTGCCAGCGGCATCGCGGGAGCCGGGGGCGAGCAGTACTTC. Translation gives CASGIAGAGGEQYF. Full variable domain (remainder filled in from reference TRBV7-2 and TRBJ2-7): GAGVSQSPSNKVTEKGKDVELRCDPISGHTALYWYRQSLGQGLEFLIYFQGNSAPDKSGLPSDRFSAERTGGSVSTLTIQRTQQEDSAVYLCASGIAGAGGEQYFGPGTRLTVT.